This T cell receptor (beta chain) was observed in a study of blood T cell repertoires in COVID-19. On the study more broadly: Acute-phase and convalescent COVID-19 samples originated in the United States, Italy and Spain.

Clones were read by immunoSEQ multiplex PCR, and TCRdb kept only the in-frame ones, dropping some. Among hundreds of thousands of clones listed, under 90% were seen once. V was pared by 6 bases and J by 5 bases, with 3 bases of the junction left unmatched. Germline loops: CDR1 MNHEY, CDR2 SVGAGI. The CDR3 is 14 residues long. Those enrolled, adults aged roughly 18 to 95 years, came from some 23 US areas. Contact with a PCR-confirmed or clinician-diagnosed COVID-19 case occurred within 2 weeks of entry. The clonotype comes from a woman in her forties or fifties who had been exposed to COVID-19. The chain combines TRBV6-5 with TRBJ1-5, with TRBD1 identical over 11 bases. The source material was PBMCs or T cells enriched from blood (not recorded which). The CDR3 spells CASRRTGGYQPQHF. The CDR3 DNA sequence: TGTGCCAGCAGACGGACAGGGGGCTATCAGCCCCAGCATTTT.